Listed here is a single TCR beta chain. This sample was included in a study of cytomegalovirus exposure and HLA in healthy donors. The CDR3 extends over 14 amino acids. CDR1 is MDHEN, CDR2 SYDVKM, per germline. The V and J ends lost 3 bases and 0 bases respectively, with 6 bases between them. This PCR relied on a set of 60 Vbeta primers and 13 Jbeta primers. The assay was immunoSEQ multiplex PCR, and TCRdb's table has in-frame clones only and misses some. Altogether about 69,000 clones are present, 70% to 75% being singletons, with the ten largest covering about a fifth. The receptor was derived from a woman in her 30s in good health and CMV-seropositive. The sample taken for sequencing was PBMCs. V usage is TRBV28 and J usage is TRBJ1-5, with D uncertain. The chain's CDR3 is CASSFKLSNQPQHF. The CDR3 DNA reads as TGTGCCAGCAGTTTTAAGCTTAGCAATCAGCCCCAGCATTTT.